These 17 T cell receptor beta chains originate from one sample sequenced in a study of molecular identifiers for immune sequencing clone quantification (dated by TCRdb to the late 2010s). Library creation used PCR. This sample was sequenced with a NextSeq 500. TCRdb itself trimmed the public reads at Q25 with fastp, ran MiXCR and retained productive beta chains. Each CDR3 protein gets just one entry, which takes the most common genes and DNA from the rows behind it. The sample table records hundreds of thousands of distinct CDR3 sequences; less than 30% of these occur just once. Clones ranked in the top ten supply 0.78% of the sample. Sequenced: naive CD8+ T cells from blood, with Jurkat cell RNA spiked in. Per the publication, the cell subset or site label means: FACS-sorted CD8+CD4-CCR7+CD45RA+ naive T cells. Source of these receptors: a human donor in good health. Some libraries in this study had Jurkat cell RNA spiked in.

The chain has TRBV7-9 and TRBJ2-5; tentatively, D is TRBD2 (5 bases). Germline CDR1 is SEHNR and CDR2 is FQNEAQ (reference sequence). The CDR3 has 15 amino acids. V was shortened by 5 bases and J by 0 bases, with 13 bases between the two germline ends. The CDR3 sequence: CASSPPGSHQETQYF. CDR3 nucleotides: TGTGCCAGCAGCCCCCCGGGGAGTCACCAAGAGACCCAGTACTTC. Full variable domain (remainder filled in from reference TRBV7-9 and TRBJ2-5): DTGVSQNPRHKITKRGQNVTFRCDPISEHNRLYWYRQTLGQGPEFLTYFQNEAQLEKSRLLSDRFSAERPKGSFSTLEIQRTEQGDSAMYLCASSPPGSHQETQYFGPGTRLLVL.

This sequence joins TRBV4-3 and TRBJ1-4, with TRBD1 matching over 8 bases. This CDR3 contains 18 residues. The germline V gene encodes CDR1 LGHNA and CDR2 YSLEER. Trimming took 0 bases from V and 1 from J; bases not matched to a gene: 7. CDR3 sequence (DNA): TGCGCCAGCAGCCAAGATCTAACAGGGGGTATAACTAATGAAAAACTGTTTTTT. Residues: CASSQDLTGGITNEKLFF.

This chain uses TRBV7-2 with TRBJ2-1, with D possibly matching TRBD2 (6 bases). CDR1 is SGHTA, CDR2 FQGNSA, per germline. The CDR3 sequence is 14 residues long. V shed 3 bases and J shed 6 bases, with 12 bases lying between them. The CDR3 region has the DNA TGTGCCAGCAGCTTCACCGGGACTCTCAATGAGCAGTTCTTC. This sequence encodes CASSFTGTLNEQFF.

A note on this clonotype: A much larger clone differs from this one at a single base, so this may be a read error. Since the CDR3 does not end with the conserved phenylalanine or tryptophan, this likely comes from a read error. The chain combines TRBV20-1 with TRBJ2-7; D is perhaps TRBD1 (6 bases). This CDR3 has 13 amino acids. Trimming cost V 3 bases and J 4 bases, with 13 bases left between them. Germline CDR1 reads DFQATT; CDR2 reads SNEGSKA (reference sequence). The CDR3 DNA reads as TGCAGTGCTAGTGGGACATCCGTGTACGAGCAGTACTTG. It is translated as CSASGTSVYEQYL.

The V gene is TRBV19, the J gene TRBJ2-2; TRBD2 matches 8 bases. Germline V gene lookup returns CDR1 LNHDA and CDR2 SQIVND (reference sequence). The CDR3 sequence is 18 residues long. V lost 7 bases and J lost 1; bases outside the gene matches: 14. CDR3 region: CASTTSHTSGQNTGELFF. DNA for the CDR3: TGTGCCAGTACCACCTCACATACTAGCGGACAGAACACCGGGGAGCTGTTTTTT.

The table lists this clonotype with many counts. The rearrangement joins TRBV7-9 to TRBJ2-1; 10 bases fit TRBD2. The germline CDR1 and CDR2 sequences are SEHNR and FQNEAQ (reference sequence). The CDR3 sequence is 15 residues long. V shed 4 bases and J 3 bases; nucleotides not matched to a gene: 3. The CDR3 sequence: CASSSLAGVYNEQFF. CDR3 sequence (DNA): TGTGCCAGCAGCTCCCTAGCGGGAGTCTACAATGAGCAGTTCTTC.

The gene calls are TRBV5-4 and TRBJ2-4; a weak D match, TRBD1 (6 bases). This CDR3 contains 17 residues. Germline V gene sequence: CDR1 SGHNT, CDR2 YYREEE (reference sequence). Trimming shortened V by 2 bases and J by 3 bases, and 18 bases separated the two germline ends. CDR3 loop: CASSLGTHPWGKNIQYF. CDR3 bases: TGTGCCAGCAGCTTAGGGACACACCCCTGGGGCAAAAACATTCAGTACTTC.

The sample holds many counts of this clonotype. This chain connects TRBV28 to TRBJ1-1, with a possible D match to TRBD1 (6 bases). This CDR3 spans 14 amino acids. The V and J ends lost 8 bases and 5 bases respectively, with 18 bases between them. The germline gives CDR1 MDHEN, CDR2 SYDVKM. The DNA for the CDR3 is TGTGCCAGCCTACGACGGGGGCGTGGGACTGAAGCTTTCTTT. Amino acid sequence: CASLRRGRGTEAFF. The full variable domain, in which reference TRBV28 and TRBJ1-1 provide the parts outside the CDR3, is DVKVTQSSRYLVKRTGEKVFLECVQDMDHENMFWYRQDPGLGLRLIYFSYDVKMKEKGDIPEGYSVSREKKERFSLILESASTNQTSMYLCASLRRGRGTEAFFGQGTRLTVV.

This clonotype was seen repeatedly, ten times or more. V is TRBV28 and J is TRBJ1-1; maybe TRBD1 (6 bases). The CDR3 contains 17 residues. Germline V gene data show CDR1 as MDHEN and CDR2 as SYDVKM. Trimming left V 5 bases short and J 5 bases short, with 24 bases between. The CDR3, as DNA: TGTGCCAGCAGTCTAAATGCTGGGGGGGCCCAGGGAACTGAAGCTTTCTTT. This translates into CASSLNAGGAQGTEAFF.

This clonotype has a count of ten or more. This rearrangement joins TRBV28 to TRBJ1-5, with D unclear. This CDR3 has 15 amino acids. With 1 base removed from V and 1 base from J, the gap between germline ends came to 8 bases. Germline V gene lookup returns CDR1 MDHEN and CDR2 SYDVKM. The CDR3 coding sequence is TGTGCCAGCAGTTTATTTTCCCTGAGCAATCAGCCCCAGCATTTT. The encoded protein is CASSLFSLSNQPQHF.

This clonotype was observed a few times. The chain has TRBV9 and TRBJ2-7; D is uncertain. The CDR3 has 13 amino acids. The germline gives CDR1 SGDLS, CDR2 YYNGEE. Trimming pared 2 bases from V and 3 bases from J, leaving 9 bases between. The CDR3 region is CASSVNSGYEQYF. The CDR3 nucleotides read TGTGCCAGCAGCGTGAATTCCGGCTACGAGCAGTACTTC.

This clonotype has at least ten counts. The chain employs TRBV9 and TRBJ1-1; 8 bases are a match to TRBD1. The CDR3 is 14 amino acids. Per germline, CDR1 SGDLS and CDR2 YYNGEE. V was clipped by 4 bases and J by 7 bases; unmatched bases: 9. CDR3 region: CASSPDRVEGEAFF. The CDR3, as DNA: TGTGCCAGCAGCCCGGACAGGGTGGAGGGTGAAGCTTTCTTT.

Details on this clonotype: A much larger clone differs from this one at a single base, so this may be a read error. This sequence joins TRBV27 and TRBJ2-7, with D perhaps matching TRBD2 (5 bases). The length of the CDR3 is 15 residues. The ends were cut back, 8 bases at V and 2 bases at J, with 19 bases in the middle. Looked up from germline, CDR1 is MNHEY and CDR2 is SMNVEV (reference sequence). The CDR3 loop reads CASGLARSGAYEQYF. CDR3 sequence (DNA): TGTGCCAGCGGTCTCGCCCGGAGCGGAGCCTACGAGCAGTACTTC.

Turning to this clonotype: Its ends do not fully match the called genes, so a read error is possible. The chain combines TRBV20-1 with TRBJ1-1, with TRBD1 matching over 10 bases. This CDR3 comprises 15 residues. Germline CDR1 and CDR2: DFQATT and SNEGSKA (reference sequence). CDR3 residues: CSAGDPGQGYTEAFF. The DNA for the CDR3 is TGCAGTGCTGGAGACCCGGGACAGGGGTACACTGAAGCTTTCTTT.

This clonotype has only one observation. This chain uses TRBV19 with TRBJ2-2; TRBD2 aligns across 8 bases. CDR3 size: 19 residues. Germline V gives CDR1 LNHDA, CDR2 SQIVND (reference sequence). J was trimmed by 6 bases and V by 3 bases; bases with no gene match: 18. The CDR3 loop reads CASSIFVPGIAGPAGELFF. CDR3 in DNA: TGTGCCAGTAGTATTTTTGTCCCTGGCATAGCGGGACCCGCCGGGGAGCTGTTTTTT.

This clonotype was counted many times. This chain connects TRBV7-2 to TRBJ2-3; a possible D gene is TRBD2 (5 bases). Trimming took off 5 bases at V and 3 bases at J, with 12 bases between the two ends. The CDR3 extends over 14 amino acids. Per germline, CDR1 SGHTA and CDR2 FQGNSA. In nucleotides, the CDR3 is TGTGCCAGCAGCGGACTTTCCCGTACAGATACGCAGTATTTT. Translated: CASSGLSRTDTQYF.

The V gene is TRBV2, the J gene TRBJ1-5, with 8 positions matching TRBD1. Trimming at V came to 4 bases and at J to 2 bases, leaving 10 bases not matched to a gene. The germline V gene encodes CDR1 SNHLY and CDR2 FYNNEI. This CDR3 is 17 amino acids long. CDR3 in DNA: TGTGCCAGCAGTGGGGCCCAGGACAGGGTTGGCAATCAGCCCCAGCATTTT. Its protein is CASSGAQDRVGNQPQHF. The full variable domain, its missing parts supplied by reference TRBV2 and TRBJ1-5, is EPEVTQTPSHQVTQMGQEVILRCVPISNHLYFYWYRQILGQKVEFLVSFYNNEISEKSEIFDDQFSVERPDGSNFTLKIRSTKLEDSAMYFCASSGAQDRVGNQPQHFGDGTRLSIL.